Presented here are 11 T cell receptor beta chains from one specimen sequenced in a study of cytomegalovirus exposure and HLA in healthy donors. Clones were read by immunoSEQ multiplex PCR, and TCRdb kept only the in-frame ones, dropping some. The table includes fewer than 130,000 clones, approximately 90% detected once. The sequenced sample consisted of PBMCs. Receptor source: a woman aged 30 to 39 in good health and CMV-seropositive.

The CDR3 loop reads CASSLVAGVSYNEQFF. DNA of the CDR3: TGTGCCAGCAGCTTAGTGGCGGGAGTTAGCTACAATGAGCAGTTCTTC. The chain couples TRBV7-9 to TRBJ2-1, with 7 bases matching TRBD2. CDR3 length: 16 residues. From germline, CDR1 is SEHNR and CDR2 FQNEAQ (reference sequence). V lost 1 base and J lost 3; bases outside the gene matches: 6.

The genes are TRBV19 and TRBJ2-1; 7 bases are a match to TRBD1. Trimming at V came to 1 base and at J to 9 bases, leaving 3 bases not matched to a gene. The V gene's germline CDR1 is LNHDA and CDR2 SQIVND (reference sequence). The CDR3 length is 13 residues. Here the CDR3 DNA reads TGTGCCAGTAGTATAGTGGGACAGAGTGAGCAGTTCTTC. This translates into CASSIVGQSEQFF.

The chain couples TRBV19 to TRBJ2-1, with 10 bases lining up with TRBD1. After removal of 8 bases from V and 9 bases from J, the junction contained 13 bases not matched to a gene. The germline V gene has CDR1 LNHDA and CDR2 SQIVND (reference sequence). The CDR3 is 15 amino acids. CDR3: CASAWAGQGVGEQFF. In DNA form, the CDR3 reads TGTGCCAGTGCCTGGGCCGGACAGGGGGTTGGTGAGCAGTTCTTC.

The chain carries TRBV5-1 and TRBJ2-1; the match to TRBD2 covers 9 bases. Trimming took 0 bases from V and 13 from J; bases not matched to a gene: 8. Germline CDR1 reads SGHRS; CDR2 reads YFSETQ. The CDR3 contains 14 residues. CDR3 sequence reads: CASSLDAVAGDQFF. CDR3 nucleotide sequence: TGCGCCAGCAGCTTGGATGCCGTAGCGGGAGACCAGTTCTTC.

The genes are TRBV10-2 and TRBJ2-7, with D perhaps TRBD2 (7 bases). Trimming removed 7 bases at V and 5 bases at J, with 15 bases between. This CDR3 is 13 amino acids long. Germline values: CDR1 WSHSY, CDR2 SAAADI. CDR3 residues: CASTPGGFHEQYF. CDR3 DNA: TGCGCCAGCACCCCGGGGGGCTTCCACGAGCAGTACTTC.

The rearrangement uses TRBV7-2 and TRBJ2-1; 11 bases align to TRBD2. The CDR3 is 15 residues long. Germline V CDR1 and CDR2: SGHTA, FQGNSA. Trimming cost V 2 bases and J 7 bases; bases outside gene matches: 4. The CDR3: CASSLTSGSGNEQFF. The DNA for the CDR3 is TGTGCCAGCAGCTTAACTAGCGGGAGTGGGAATGAGCAGTTCTTC.

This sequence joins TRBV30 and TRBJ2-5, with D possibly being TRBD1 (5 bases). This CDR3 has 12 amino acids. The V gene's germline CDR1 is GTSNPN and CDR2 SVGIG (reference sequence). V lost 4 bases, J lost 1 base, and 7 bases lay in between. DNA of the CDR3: TGTGCCTGGACCCAGGGCCAAGAGACCCAGTACTTC. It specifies CAWTQGQETQYF.

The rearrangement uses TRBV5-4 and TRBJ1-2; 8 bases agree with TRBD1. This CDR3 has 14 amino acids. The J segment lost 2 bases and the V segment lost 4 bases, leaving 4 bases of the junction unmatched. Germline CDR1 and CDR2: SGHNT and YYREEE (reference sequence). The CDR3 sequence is CASSARQGNYGYTF. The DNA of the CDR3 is TGTGCCAGCAGCGCCCGACAGGGGAACTATGGCTACACCTTC.

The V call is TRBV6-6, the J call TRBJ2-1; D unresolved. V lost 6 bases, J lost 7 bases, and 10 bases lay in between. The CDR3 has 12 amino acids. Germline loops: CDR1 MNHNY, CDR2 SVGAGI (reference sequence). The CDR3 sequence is CASSQPGNEQFF. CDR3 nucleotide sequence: TGTGCCAGCAGCCAACCCGGGAATGAGCAGTTCTTC.

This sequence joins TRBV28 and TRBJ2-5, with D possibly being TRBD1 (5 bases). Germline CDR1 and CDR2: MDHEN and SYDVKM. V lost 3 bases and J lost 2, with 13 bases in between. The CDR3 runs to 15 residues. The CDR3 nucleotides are TGTGCCAGCAGTTTGCGTAGACAGCTTCAAGAGACCCAGTACTTC. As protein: CASSLRRQLQETQYF. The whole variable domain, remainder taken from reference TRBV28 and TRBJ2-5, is DVKVTQSSRYLVKRTGEKVFLECVQDMDHENMFWYRQDPGLGLRLIYFSYDVKMKEKGDIPEGYSVSREKKERFSLILESASTNQTSMYLCASSLRRQLQETQYFGPGTRLLVL.

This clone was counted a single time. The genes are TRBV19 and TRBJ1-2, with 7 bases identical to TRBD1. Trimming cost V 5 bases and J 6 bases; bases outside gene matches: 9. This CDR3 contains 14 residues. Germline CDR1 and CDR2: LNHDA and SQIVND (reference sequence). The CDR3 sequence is CASSWTGRVDGYTF. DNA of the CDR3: TGTGCCAGTAGTTGGACAGGTCGAGTCGATGGCTACACCTTC.